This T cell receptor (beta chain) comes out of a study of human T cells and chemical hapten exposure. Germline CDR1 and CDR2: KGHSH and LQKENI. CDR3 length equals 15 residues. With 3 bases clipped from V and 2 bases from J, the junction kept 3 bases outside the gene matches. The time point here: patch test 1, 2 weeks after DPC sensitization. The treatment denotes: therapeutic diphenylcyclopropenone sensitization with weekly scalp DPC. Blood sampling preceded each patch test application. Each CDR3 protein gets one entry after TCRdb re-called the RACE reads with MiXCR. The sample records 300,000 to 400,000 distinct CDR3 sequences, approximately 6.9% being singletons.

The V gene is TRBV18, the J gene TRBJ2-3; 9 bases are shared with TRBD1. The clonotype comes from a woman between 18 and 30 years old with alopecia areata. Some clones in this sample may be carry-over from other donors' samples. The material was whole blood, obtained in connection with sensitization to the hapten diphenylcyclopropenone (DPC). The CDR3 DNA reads TGTGCCAGCTCACCGACAGGGGGAGCCACAGATACGCAGTATTTT. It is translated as CASSPTGGATDTQYF.